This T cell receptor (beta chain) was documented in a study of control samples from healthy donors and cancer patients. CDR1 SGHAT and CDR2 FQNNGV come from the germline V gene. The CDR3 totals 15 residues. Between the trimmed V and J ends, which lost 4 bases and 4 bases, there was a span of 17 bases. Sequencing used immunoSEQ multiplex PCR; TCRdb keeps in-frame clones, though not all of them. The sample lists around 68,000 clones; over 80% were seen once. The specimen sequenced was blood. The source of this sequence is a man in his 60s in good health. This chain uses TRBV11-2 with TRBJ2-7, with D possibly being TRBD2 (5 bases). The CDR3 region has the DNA TGTGCCAGCAGCTCGACGAGGACTGATCGGTACGAGCAGTACTTC. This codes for CASSSTRTDRYEQYF.